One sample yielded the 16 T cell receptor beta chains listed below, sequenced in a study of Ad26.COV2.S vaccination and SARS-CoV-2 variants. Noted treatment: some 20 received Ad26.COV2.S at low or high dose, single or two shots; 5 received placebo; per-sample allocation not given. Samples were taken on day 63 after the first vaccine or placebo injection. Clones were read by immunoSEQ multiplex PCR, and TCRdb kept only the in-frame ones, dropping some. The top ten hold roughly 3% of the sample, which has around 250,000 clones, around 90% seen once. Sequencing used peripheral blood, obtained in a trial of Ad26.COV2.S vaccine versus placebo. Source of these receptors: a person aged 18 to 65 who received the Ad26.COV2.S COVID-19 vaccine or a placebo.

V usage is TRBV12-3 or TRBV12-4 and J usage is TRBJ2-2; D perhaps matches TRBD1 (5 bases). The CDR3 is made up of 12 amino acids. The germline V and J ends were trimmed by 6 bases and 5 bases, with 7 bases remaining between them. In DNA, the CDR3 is TGTGCCAGCAGCTCAGGGACCGGGGAGCTGTTTTTT. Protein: CASSSGTGELFF.

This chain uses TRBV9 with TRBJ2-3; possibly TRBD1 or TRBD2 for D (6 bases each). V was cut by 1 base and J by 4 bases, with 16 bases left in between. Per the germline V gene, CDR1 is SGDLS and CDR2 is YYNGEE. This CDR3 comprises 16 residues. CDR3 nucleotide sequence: TGTGCCAGCAGCGTAAGTGAACGGGGGCGCGCAGATACGCAGTATTTT. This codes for CASSVSERGRADTQYF.

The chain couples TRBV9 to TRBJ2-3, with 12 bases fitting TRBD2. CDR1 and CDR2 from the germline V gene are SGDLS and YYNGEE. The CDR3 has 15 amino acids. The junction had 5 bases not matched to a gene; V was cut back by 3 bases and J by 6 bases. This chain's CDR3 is CASSAGLAGRDTQYF. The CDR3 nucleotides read TGTGCCAGCAGCGCCGGACTAGCGGGGCGGGATACGCAGTATTTT. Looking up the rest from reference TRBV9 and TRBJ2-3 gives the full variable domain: DSGVTQTPKHLITATGQRVTLRCSPRSGDLSVYWYQQSLDQGLQFLIQYYNGEERAKGNILERFSAQQFPDLHSELNLSSLELGDSALYFCASSAGLAGRDTQYFGPGTRLTVL.

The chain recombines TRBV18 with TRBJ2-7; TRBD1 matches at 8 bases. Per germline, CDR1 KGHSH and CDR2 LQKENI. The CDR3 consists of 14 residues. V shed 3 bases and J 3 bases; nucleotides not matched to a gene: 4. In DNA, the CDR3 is TGTGCCAGCTCACCCGGGACAGGTCTCTACGAGCAGTACTTC. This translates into CASSPGTGLYEQYF.

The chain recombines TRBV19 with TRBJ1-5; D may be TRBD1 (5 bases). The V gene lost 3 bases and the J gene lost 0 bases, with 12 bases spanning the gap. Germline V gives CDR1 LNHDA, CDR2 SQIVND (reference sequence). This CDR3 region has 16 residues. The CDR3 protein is CASSMGTYYSNQPQHF. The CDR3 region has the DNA TGTGCCAGTAGTATGGGGACCTACTATAGCAATCAGCCCCAGCATTTT.

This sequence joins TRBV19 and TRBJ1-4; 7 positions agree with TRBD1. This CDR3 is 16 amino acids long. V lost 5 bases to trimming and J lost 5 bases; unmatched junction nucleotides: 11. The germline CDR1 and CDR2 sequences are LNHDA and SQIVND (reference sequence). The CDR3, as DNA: TGTGCCAGTAGTTTAATACCACAGGGGCGCAATGAAAAACTGTTTTTT. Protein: CASSLIPQGRNEKLFF.

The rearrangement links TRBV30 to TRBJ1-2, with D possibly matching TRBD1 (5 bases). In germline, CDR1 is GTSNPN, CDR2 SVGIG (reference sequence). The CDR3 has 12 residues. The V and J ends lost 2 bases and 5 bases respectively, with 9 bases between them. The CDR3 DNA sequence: TGTGCCTGGAGTAGGGACGATTATGGCTACACCTTC. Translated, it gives CAWSRDDYGYTF.

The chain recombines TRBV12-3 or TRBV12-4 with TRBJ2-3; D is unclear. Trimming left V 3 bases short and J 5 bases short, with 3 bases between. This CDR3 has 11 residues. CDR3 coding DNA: TGTGCCAGCAGTTTGGGAGATACGCAGTATTTT. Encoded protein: CASSLGDTQYF.

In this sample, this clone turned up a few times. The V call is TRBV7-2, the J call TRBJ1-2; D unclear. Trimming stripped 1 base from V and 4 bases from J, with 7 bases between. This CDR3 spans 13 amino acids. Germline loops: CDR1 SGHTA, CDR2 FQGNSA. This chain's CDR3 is CASSLEASYGYTF. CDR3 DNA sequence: TGTGCCAGCAGCTTAGAGGCCAGCTATGGCTACACCTTC.

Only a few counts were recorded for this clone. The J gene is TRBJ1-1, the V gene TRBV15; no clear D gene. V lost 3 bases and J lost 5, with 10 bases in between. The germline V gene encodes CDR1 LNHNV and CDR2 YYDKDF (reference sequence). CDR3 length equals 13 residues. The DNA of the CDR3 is TGTGCCACCAGCAGTCTCCTGGGAACTGAAGCTTTCTTT. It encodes CATSSLLGTEAFF.

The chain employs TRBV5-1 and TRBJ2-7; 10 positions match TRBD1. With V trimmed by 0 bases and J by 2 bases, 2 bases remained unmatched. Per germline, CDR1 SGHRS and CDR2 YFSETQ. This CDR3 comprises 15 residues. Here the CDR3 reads CASSLAGQGPYEQYF. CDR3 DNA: TGCGCCAGCAGCTTGGCGGGACAGGGGCCCTACGAGCAGTACTTC.

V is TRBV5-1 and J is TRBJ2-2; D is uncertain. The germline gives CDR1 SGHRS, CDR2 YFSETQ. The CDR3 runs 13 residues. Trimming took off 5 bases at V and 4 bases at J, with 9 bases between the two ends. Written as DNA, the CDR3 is TGCGCCAGCAGGGTGGTCGGCACCGGGGAGCTGTTTTTT. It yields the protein CASRVVGTGELFF.

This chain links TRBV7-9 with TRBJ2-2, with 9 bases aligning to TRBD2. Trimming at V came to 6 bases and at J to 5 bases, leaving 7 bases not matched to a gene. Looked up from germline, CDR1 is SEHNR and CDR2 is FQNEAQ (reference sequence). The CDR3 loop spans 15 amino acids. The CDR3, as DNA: TGTGCCAGCAGACGAGCTAGCGGGGAGACCGGGGAGCTGTTTTTT. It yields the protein CASRRASGETGELFF.

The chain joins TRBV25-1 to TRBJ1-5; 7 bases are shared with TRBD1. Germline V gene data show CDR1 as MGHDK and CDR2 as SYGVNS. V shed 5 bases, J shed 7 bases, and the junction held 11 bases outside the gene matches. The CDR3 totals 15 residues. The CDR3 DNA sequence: TGTGCCAGCAGTCCAGAAAGGCAGGGGGGACAGCCCCAGCATTTT. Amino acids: CASSPERQGGQPQHF.

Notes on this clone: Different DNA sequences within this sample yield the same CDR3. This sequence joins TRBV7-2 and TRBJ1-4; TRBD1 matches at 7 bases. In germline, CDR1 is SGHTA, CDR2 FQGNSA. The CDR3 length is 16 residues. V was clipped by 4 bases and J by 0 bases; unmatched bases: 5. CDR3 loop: CASSYRQGATNEKLFF. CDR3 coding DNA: TGTGCCAGCAGCTACCGACAGGGTGCAACTAATGAAAAACTGTTTTTT.

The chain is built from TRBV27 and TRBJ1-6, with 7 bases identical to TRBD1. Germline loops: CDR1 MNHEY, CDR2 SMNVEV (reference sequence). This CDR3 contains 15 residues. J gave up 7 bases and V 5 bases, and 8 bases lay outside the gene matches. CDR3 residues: CASSRTGLSNSPLHF. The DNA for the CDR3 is TGTGCCAGCAGTAGGACAGGTCTTTCCAATTCACCCCTCCACTTT.